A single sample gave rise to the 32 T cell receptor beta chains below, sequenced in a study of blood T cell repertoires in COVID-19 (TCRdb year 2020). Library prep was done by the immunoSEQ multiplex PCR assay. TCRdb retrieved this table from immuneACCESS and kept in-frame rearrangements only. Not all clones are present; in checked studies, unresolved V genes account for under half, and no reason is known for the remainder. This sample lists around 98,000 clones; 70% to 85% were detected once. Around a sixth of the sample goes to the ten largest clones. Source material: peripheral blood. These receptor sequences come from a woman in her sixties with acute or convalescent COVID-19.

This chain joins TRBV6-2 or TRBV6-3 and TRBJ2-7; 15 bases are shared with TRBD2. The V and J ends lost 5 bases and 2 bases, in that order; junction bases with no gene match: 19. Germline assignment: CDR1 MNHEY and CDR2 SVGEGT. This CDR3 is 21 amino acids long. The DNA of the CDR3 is TGTGCCAGCAGTGCGGGACTAGCGGGGGGCCTGGCGTTCCCCCACACCTACGAGCAGTACTTC. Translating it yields CASSAGLAGGLAFPHTYEQYF.

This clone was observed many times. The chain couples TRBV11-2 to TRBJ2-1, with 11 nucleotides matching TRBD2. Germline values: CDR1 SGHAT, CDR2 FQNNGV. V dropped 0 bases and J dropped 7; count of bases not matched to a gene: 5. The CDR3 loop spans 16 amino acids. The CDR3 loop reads CASSLDVAGGLNEQFF. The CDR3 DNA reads TGTGCCAGCAGCTTAGATGTAGCGGGGGGGCTTAATGAGCAGTTCTTC.

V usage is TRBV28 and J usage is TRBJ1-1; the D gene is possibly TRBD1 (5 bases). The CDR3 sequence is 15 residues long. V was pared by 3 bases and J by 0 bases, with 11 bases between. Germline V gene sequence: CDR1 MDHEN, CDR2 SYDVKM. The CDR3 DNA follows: TGTGCCAGCAGTTTCGGGGGGGATTTGAACACTGAAGCTTTCTTT. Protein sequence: CASSFGGDLNTEAFF.

The CDR3 loop reads CASSLDRAGANVLTF. CDR3 nucleotides: TGTGCCAGCAGCCTGGACAGGGCTGGGGCCAACGTCCTGACTTTC. The gene calls are TRBV3-1 (or the pseudogene TRBV3-2) and TRBJ2-6; TRBD1 matches 8 bases. The CDR3 runs 15 residues. V dropped 4 bases and J dropped 2; count of bases not matched to a gene: 1. Germline CDR1 reads LGHDT; CDR2 reads YNNKEL (reference sequence).

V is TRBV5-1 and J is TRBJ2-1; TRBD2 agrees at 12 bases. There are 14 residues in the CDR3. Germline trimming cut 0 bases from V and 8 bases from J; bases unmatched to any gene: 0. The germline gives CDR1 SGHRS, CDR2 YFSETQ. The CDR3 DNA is TGCGCCAGCAGCTTGGGACTAGCGGGGGATGAGCAGTTCTTC. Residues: CASSLGLAGDEQFF.

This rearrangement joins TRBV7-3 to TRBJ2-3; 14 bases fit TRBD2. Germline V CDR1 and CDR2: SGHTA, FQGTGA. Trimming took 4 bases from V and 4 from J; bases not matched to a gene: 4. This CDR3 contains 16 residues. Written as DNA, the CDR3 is TGTGCCAGCAGCTCCCGACTAGCGGGGGGGGCAGATACGCAGTATTTT. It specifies CASSSRLAGGADTQYF.

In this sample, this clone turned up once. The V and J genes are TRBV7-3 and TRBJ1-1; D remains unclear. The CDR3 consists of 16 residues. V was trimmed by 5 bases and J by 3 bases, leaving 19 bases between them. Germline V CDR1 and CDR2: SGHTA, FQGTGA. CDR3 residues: CASSPSGVSLDTEAFF. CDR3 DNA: TGTGCCAGCAGCCCTAGCGGGGTATCCCTGGACACTGAAGCTTTCTTT.

CDR3 in DNA: TGCAGTGCTAGTGACAGAGGAGTTAACTATGGCTACACCTTC. The encoded protein is CSASDRGVNYGYTF. The chain recombines TRBV20-1 with TRBJ1-2, with D possibly TRBD1 on 5 matching bases. There are 14 residues in the CDR3. Germline CDR1 reads DFQATT; CDR2 reads SNEGSKA (reference sequence). Trimming stripped 3 bases from V and 1 base from J, with 12 bases between.

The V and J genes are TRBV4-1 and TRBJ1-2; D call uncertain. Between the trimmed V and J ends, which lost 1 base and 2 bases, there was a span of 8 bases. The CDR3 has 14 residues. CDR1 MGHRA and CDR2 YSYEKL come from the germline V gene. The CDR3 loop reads CASSQAPGNYGYTF. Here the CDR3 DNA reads TGCGCCAGCAGCCAAGCCCCGGGGAACTATGGCTACACCTTC.

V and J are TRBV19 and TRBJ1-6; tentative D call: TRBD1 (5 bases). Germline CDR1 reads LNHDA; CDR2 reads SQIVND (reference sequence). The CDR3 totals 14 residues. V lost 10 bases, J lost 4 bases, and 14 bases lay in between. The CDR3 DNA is TGTGCCACCAGGAAGGCAGGGTATAATTCACCCCTCCACTTT. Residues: CATRKAGYNSPLHF.

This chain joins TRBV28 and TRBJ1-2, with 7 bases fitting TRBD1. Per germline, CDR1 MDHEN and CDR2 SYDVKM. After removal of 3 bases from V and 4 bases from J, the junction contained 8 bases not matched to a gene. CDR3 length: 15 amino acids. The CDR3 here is CASSFAGQSSYGYTF. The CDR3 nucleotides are TGTGCCAGCAGTTTCGCGGGACAGTCAAGCTATGGCTACACCTTC.

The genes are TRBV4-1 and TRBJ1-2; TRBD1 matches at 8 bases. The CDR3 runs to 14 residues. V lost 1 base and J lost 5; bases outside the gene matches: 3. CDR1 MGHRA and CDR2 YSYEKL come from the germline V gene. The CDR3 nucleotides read TGCGCCAGCAGCCAAGGGACAGGGAGGTATGGCTACACCTTC. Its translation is CASSQGTGRYGYTF.

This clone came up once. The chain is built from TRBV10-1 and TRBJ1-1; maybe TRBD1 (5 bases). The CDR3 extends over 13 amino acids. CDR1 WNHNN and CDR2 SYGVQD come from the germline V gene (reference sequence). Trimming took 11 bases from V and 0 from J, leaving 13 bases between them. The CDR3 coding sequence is TGCGCCGGGGGGATCCCCATGAACACTGAAGCTTTCTTT. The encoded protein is CAGGIPMNTEAFF.

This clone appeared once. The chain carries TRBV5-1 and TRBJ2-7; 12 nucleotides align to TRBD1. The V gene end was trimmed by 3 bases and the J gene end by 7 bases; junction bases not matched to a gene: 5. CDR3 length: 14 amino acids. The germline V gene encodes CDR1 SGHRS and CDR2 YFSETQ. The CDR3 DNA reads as TGCGCCAGCAGCTCGGGACAGGGGGCGGGTGAGCAGTACTTC. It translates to CASSSGQGAGEQYF.

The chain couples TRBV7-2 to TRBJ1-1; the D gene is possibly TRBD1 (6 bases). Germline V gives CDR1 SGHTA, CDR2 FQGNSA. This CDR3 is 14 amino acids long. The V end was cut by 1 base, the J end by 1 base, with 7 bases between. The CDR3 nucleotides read TGTGCCAGCAGCTTAGACAGGGCGAACACTGAAGCTTTCTTT. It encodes CASSLDRANTEAFF. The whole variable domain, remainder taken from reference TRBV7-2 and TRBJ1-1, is GAGVSQSPSNKVTEKGKDVELRCDPISGHTALYWYRQSLGQGLEFLIYFQGNSAPDKSGLPSDRFSAERTGGSVSTLTIQRTQQEDSAVYLCASSLDRANTEAFFGQGTRLTVV.

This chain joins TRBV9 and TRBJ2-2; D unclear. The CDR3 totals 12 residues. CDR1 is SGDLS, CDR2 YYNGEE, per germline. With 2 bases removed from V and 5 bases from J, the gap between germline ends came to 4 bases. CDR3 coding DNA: TGTGCCAGCAGCGTCGGTACCGGGGAGCTGTTTTTT. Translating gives CASSVGTGELFF.

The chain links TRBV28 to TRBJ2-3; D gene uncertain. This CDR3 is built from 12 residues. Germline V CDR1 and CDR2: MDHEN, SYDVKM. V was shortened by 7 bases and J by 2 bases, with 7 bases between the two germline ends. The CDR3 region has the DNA TGTGCCAGCACCGACACCACAGATACGCAGTATTTT. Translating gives CASTDTTDTQYF. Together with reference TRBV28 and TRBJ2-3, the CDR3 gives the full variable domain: DVKVTQSSRYLVKRTGEKVFLECVQDMDHENMFWYRQDPGLGLRLIYFSYDVKMKEKGDIPEGYSVSREKKERFSLILESASTNQTSMYLCASTDTTDTQYFGPGTRLTVL.

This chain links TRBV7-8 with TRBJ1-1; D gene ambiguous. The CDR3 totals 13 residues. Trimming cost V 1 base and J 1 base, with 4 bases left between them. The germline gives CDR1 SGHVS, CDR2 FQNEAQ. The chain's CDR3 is CASSLVANTEAFF. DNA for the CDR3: TGTGCCAGCAGCTTAGTGGCGAACACTGAAGCTTTCTTT.

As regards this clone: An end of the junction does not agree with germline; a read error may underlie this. This CDR3 is CASMGTGGILF. CDR3 bases: TGTGCCAGCATGGGGACAGGGGGCATTCTCTTC. This sequence joins TRBV3-1 (or the pseudogene TRBV3-2) and TRBJ1-2; TRBD1 matches at 12 bases. Germline values: CDR1 LGHDT, CDR2 YNNKEL (reference sequence). The CDR3 has 11 amino acids.

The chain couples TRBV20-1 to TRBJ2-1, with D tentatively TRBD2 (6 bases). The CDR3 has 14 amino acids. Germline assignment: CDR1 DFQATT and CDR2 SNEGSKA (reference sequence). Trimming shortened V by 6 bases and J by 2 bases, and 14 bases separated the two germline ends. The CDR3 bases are TGCAGTGCGAGTACTAGCCCTCCCTACAATGAGCAGTTCTTC. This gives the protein CSASTSPPYNEQFF.

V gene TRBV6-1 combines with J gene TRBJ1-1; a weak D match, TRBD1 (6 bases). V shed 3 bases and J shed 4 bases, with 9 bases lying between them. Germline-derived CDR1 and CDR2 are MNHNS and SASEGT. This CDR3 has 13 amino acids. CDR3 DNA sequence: TGTGCCAGCAGTGATAGAGGGGGCACTGAAGCTTTCTTT. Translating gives CASSDRGGTEAFF.

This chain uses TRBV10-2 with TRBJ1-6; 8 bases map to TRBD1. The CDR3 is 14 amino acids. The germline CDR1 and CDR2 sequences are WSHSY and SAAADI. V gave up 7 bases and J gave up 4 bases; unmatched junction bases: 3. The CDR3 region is CASTWTGYNSPLHF. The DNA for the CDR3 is TGCGCCAGCACTTGGACAGGGTATAATTCACCCCTCCACTTT.

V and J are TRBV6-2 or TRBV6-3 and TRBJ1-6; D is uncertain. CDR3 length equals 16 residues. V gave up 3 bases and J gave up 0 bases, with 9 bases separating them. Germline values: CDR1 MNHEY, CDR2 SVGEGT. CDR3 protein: CASSYLRSSYNSPLHF. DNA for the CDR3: TGTGCCAGCAGTTATTTGCGAAGCTCCTATAATTCACCCCTCCACTTT.

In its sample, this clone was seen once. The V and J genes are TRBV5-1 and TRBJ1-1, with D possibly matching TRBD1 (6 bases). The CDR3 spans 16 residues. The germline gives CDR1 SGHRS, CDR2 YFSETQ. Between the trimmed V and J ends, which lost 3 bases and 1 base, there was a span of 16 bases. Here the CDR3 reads CASSSAGGNRNTEAFF. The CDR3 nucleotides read TGCGCCAGCAGCTCCGCGGGGGGCAATAGGAACACTGAAGCTTTCTTT.

In DNA form, the CDR3 reads TGTGCCAGCAGCGTAGGAGGACTAGCGCTTTACAATGAGCAGTTCTTC. Translation: CASSVGGLALYNEQFF. The chain has TRBV9 and TRBJ2-1; 9 positions agree with TRBD2. CDR1 and CDR2 from the germline V gene are SGDLS and YYNGEE. The CDR3 runs to 16 residues. The J segment lost 4 bases and the V segment lost 0 bases, leaving 5 bases of the junction unmatched.

The CDR3 region has the DNA TGCGCCAGCAGCCCGGGACAGGGGGAATCAGAGCCCCAGCATTTT. Its translation is CASSPGQGESEPQHF. The rearrangement links TRBV4-1 to TRBJ1-5; 11 positions agree with TRBD1. This CDR3 has 15 amino acids. With 4 bases clipped from V and 8 bases from J, the junction kept 7 bases outside the gene matches. Germline loops: CDR1 MGHRA, CDR2 YSYEKL.

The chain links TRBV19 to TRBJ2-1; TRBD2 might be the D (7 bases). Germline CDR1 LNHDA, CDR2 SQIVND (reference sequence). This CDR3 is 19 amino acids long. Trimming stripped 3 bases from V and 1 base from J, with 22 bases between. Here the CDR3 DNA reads TGTGCCAGTAGTATGGGGCTATCGGGGGGCCACCCTTCCTACAATGAGCAGTTCTTC. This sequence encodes CASSMGLSGGHPSYNEQFF.

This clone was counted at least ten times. CDR3 amino acids: CASSRGVGTGTGVEKLFF. The CDR3 DNA follows: TGTGCCAGCAGCCGTGGTGTAGGAACCGGGACAGGAGTAGAAAAACTGTTTTTT. The chain recombines TRBV7-8 with TRBJ1-4; TRBD1 agrees at 8 bases. CDR1 and CDR2 from the germline V gene are SGHVS and FQNEAQ. With V trimmed by 5 bases and J by 8 bases, 19 bases remained unmatched. CDR3 length: 18 residues.

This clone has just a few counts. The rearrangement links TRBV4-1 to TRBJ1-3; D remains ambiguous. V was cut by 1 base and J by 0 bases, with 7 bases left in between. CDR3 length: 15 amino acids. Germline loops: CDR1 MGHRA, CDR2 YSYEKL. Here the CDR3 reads CASSQVGISGNTIYF. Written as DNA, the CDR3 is TGCGCCAGCAGCCAAGTGGGCATCTCTGGAAACACCATATATTTT.

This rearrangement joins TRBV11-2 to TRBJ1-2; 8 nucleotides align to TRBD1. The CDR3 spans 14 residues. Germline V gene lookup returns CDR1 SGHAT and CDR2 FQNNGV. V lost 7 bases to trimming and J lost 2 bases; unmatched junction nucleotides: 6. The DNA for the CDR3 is TGTGCCAGCACCCAAGACAGGGGCAACTATGGCTACACCTTC. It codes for CASTQDRGNYGYTF.

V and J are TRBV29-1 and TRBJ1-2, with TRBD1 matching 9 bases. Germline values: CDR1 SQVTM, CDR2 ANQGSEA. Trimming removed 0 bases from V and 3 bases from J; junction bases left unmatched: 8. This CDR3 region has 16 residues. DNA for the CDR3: TGCAGCGTTGAAGAAGGTTGGGGGACAGGGCACTATGGCTACACCTTC. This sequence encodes CSVEEGWGTGHYGYTF.

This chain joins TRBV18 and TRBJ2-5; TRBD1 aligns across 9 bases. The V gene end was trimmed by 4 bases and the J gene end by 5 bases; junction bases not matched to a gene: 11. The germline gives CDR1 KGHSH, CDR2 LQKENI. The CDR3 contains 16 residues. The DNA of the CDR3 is TGTGCCAGCTCACAACTACCACAGGGGGCCTTGGAGACCCAGTACTTC. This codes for CASSQLPQGALETQYF.